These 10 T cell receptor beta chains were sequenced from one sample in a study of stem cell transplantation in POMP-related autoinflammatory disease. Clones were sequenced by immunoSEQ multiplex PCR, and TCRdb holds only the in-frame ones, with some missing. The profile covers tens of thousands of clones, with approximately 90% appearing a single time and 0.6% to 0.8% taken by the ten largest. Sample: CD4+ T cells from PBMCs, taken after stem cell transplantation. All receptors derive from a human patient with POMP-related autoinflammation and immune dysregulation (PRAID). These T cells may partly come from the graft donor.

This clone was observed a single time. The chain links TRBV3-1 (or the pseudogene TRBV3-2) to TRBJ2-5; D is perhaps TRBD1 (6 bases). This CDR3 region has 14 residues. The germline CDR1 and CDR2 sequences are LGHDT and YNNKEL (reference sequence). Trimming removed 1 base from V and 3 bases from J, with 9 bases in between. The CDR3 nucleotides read TGTGCCAGCAGCCAAGCTAGGACAGAAGAGACCCAGTACTTC. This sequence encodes CASSQARTEETQYF.

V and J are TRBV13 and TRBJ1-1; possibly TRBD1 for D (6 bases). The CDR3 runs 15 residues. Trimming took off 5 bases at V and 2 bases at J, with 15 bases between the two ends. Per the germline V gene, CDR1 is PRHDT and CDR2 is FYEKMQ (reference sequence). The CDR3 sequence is CASSLIDRTNTEAFF. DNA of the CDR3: TGTGCCAGCAGCCTGATCGACAGGACTAACACTGAAGCTTTCTTT.

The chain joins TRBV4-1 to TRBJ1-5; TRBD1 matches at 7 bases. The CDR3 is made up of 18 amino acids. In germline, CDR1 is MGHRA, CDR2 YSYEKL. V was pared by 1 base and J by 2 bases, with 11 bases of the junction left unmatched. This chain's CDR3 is CASSQGQGGVVGNQPQHF. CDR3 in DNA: TGCGCCAGCAGCCAAGGACAGGGAGGAGTTGTAGGCAATCAGCCCCAGCATTTT.

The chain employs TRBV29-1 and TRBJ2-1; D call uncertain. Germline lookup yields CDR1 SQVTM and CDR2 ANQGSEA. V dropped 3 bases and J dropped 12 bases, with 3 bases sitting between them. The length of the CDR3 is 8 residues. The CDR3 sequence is CSVDGQFF. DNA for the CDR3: TGCAGCGTTGATGGGCAGTTCTTC.

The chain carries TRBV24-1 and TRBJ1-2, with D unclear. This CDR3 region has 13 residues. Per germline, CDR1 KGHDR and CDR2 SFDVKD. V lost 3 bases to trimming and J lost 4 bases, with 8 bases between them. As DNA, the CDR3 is TGTGCCACCAGTGATGCGGCCCTCTATGGCTACACCTTC. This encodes CATSDAALYGYTF.

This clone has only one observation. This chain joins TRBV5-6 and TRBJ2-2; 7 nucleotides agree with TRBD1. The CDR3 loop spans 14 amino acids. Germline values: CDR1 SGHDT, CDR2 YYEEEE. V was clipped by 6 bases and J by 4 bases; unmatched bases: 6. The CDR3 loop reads CASNDRVGTGELFF. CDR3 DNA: TGTGCCAGCAATGACAGGGTTGGCACCGGGGAGCTGTTTTTT. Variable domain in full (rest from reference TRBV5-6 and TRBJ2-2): DAGVTQSPTHLIKTRGQQVTLRCSPKSGHDTVSWYQQALGQGPQFIFQYYEEEERQRGNFPDRFSGHQFPNYSSELNVNALLLGDSALYLCASNDRVGTGELFFGEGSRLTVL.

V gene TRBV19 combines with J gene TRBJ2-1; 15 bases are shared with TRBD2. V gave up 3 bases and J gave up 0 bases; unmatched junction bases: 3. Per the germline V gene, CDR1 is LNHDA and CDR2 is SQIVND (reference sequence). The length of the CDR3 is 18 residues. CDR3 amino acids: CASSIGLAGGGSYNEQFF. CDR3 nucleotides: TGTGCCAGTAGTATCGGACTAGCGGGAGGGGGCTCCTACAATGAGCAGTTCTTC.

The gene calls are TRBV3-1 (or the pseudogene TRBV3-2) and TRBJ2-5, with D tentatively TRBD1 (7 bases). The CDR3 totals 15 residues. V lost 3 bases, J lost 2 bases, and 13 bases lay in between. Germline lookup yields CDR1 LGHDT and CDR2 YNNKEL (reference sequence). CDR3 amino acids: CASSQVPGGQETQYF. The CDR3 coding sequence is TGTGCCAGCAGCCAGGTTCCAGGGGGGCAAGAGACCCAGTACTTC.

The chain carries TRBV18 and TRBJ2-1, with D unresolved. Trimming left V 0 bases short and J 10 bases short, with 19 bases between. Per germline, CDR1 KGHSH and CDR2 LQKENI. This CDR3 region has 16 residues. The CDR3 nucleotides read TGTGCCAGCTCACCACCGGGGTCCGCACGGGTTGGAGAGCAGTTCTTC. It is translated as CASSPPGSARVGEQFF.

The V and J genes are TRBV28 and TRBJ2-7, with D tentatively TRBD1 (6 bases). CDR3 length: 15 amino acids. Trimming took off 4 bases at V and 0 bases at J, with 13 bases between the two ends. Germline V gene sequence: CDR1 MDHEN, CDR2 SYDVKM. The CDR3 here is CASSSSQGSSYEQYV. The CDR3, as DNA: TGTGCCAGCAGTTCGTCGCAGGGGAGCTCCTACGAGCAGTACGTC.